This T cell receptor beta chain stems from a study of response to subunit inactivated influenza vaccine. Study findings and constraints: The authors suggested that every seasonal influenza vaccination recruits few new T cells.

TCRdb re-called the RT-PCR reads with MiXCR, one entry per CDR3 protein. Of 450,000 to 600,000 distinct CDR3 sequences in the sample, 6.5% to 8% were seen once. This clonotype was detected many times. Its antigen is unidentified. Looked up from germline, CDR1 is MNHEY and CDR2 is SVGAGI. The CDR3 totals 15 residues. The V end lost 2 bases, the J end lost 7 bases, and 12 bases lay between the germline ends. The material was PBMCs from blood, obtained less than 30 months after vaccination. This clonotype originated in a man aged 50 to 69 who received an inactivated influenza vaccine. The chain joins TRBV6-5 to TRBJ1-6, with no clear D. CDR3 coding DNA: TGTGCCAGCAGTTACGACGACGGCTGGAATTCACCCCTCCACTTT. It specifies CASSYDDGWNSPLHF.